Below are 27 T cell receptor beta chains sequenced from a single sample in a study of CD8+ T cells in alopecia areata (dated by TCRdb to the late 2010s). Explained via the paper, the time point label denotes: 4 weeks on oral tofacitinib. Taken with the paper, the label for treatment or condition translates to: oral pan-JAK inhibitor, 5-10 mg twice daily. The library was prepared using the immunoSEQ multiplex PCR assay. RNA was extracted from all samples and reverse transcribed into cDNA as template for TCR sequencing. TCRdb stores this immuneACCESS table with in-frame sequences only. Part of the clones is absent; in the studies checked, under half of the shortfall reflects unresolved V genes, and no reason is known for the rest. The sample table records around 200,000 clones; 55% to 70% of these occur just once. The biggest ten clones account for roughly 4.2% of the sample. The sample was CD4+ T cells sorted from blood, taken at week 4, from a patient treated with tofacitinib. The origin of the receptors is a human donor with alopecia areata.

CDR3 in amino acids: CASSYSRRGGRETQYF. CDR3 DNA sequence: TGTGCCAGCAGTTACTCGAGGCGGGGGGGCAGAGAGACCCAGTACTTC. This chain connects TRBV6-5 to TRBJ2-5; 9 positions match TRBD2. Germline V CDR1 and CDR2: MNHEY, SVGAGI. The V and J ends lost 0 bases and 4 bases, in that order; junction bases with no gene match: 6. The length of the CDR3 is 16 residues.

The chain links TRBV4-1 to TRBJ1-6, with D maybe TRBD1 (5 bases). This CDR3 is 17 amino acids long. Germline V lookup: CDR1 MGHRA, CDR2 YSYEKL. Trimming removed 2 bases at V and 0 bases at J, with 11 bases between. This chain's CDR3 is CASSQLDIFSYNSPLHF. CDR3 DNA sequence: TGCGCCAGCAGCCAACTGGACATATTCTCCTATAATTCACCCCTCCACTTT.

This chain connects TRBV29-1 to TRBJ2-3; 12 positions match TRBD2. V was clipped by 4 bases and J by 5 bases; unmatched bases: 10. Germline V gene lookup returns CDR1 SQVTM and CDR2 ANQGSEA. The length of the CDR3 is 16 residues. The CDR3 protein is CSVVLRTSGVKDTQYF. Here the CDR3 DNA reads TGCAGCGTTGTTCTTCGGACTAGCGGGGTTAAAGATACGCAGTATTTT.

This chain joins TRBV5-1 and TRBJ2-7; D tentatively reads TRBD1 or TRBD2 (5 bases each). The CDR3 spans 15 residues. Trimming took 5 bases from V and 0 from J, leaving 15 bases between them. Looked up from germline, CDR1 is SGHRS and CDR2 is YFSETQ. CDR3 DNA: TGCGCCAGCAGGATGGGGACGAGAAGCTCCTACGAGCAGTACTTC. This encodes CASRMGTRSSYEQYF.

The V and J genes are TRBV9 and TRBJ2-3, with D maybe TRBD1 (6 bases). There are 14 residues in the CDR3. From germline, CDR1 is SGDLS and CDR2 YYNGEE. V lost 0 bases and J lost 11, with 16 bases in between. As DNA, the CDR3 is TGTGCCAGCAGCGTAGCCCGGGCACAGGGCATGCAGTATTTT. This gives the protein CASSVARAQGMQYF.

The chain couples TRBV7-8 to TRBJ1-1, with 11 bases identical to TRBD1. Germline assignment: CDR1 SGHVS and CDR2 FQNEAQ. J gave up 5 bases and V 5 bases, and 7 bases lay outside the gene matches. The CDR3 sequence is 15 residues long. CDR3 loop: CASSTIRDRGTEAFF. The DNA for the CDR3 is TGTGCCAGCAGCACTATAAGGGACAGGGGGACTGAAGCTTTCTTT.

This clone was seen only a few times. The chain is built from TRBV5-1 and TRBJ2-3; 10 bases are a match to TRBD2. This CDR3 spans 13 amino acids. With 4 bases clipped from V and 13 bases from J, the junction kept 9 bases outside the gene matches. Germline V gene lookup returns CDR1 SGHRS and CDR2 YFSETQ. This CDR3 reads CASSPPSGTSEYF. The DNA of the CDR3 is TGCGCCAGCAGCCCCCCCTCCGGGACTAGCGAGTATTTT.

In its sample, this clone was seen a few times. The chain has TRBV19 and TRBJ1-5; 9 positions agree with TRBD1. The CDR3 spans 13 residues. Trimming removed 5 bases from V and 6 bases from J; junction bases left unmatched: 2. Germline V gives CDR1 LNHDA, CDR2 SQIVND (reference sequence). CDR3 sequence reads: CASSDRGSQPQHF. CDR3 DNA: TGTGCCAGTAGTGACAGGGGGAGTCAGCCCCAGCATTTT.

In the case of this clone: At one end, the junction sequence differs from germline, possibly due to a read error. V gene TRBV29-1 combines with J gene TRBJ1-5, with 8 bases identical to TRBD1. This CDR3 is built from 17 residues. Per germline, CDR1 SQVTM and CDR2 ANQGSEA. The CDR3 DNA reads TGTCGGTACAGGGGGGAGCCCCCGAGGTCGAACAATCAGCCCCAGCATTTT. Its translation is CRYRGEPPRSNNQPQHF.

The V call is TRBV27, the J call TRBJ1-5; tentative D call: TRBD1 (6 bases). Trimming cost V 5 bases and J 0 bases, with 14 bases left between them. CDR3 length equals 16 residues. CDR1 is MNHEY and CDR2 is SMNVEV in the germline V gene (reference sequence). CDR3 region: CASSPPRTDSNQPQHF. CDR3 coding DNA: TGTGCCAGCAGTCCCCCTAGGACAGATAGCAATCAGCCCCAGCATTTT.

This clone showed up just a few times. The chain uses TRBV4-2 and TRBJ2-1, with a weak D call TRBD2 (7 bases). V lost 0 bases, J lost 6 bases, and 21 bases lay in between. This CDR3 has 18 residues. Germline V CDR1 and CDR2: LGHNA, YNFKEQ. This CDR3 is CASSQEIWPGGQGNEQFF. CDR3 nucleotides: TGTGCCAGCAGCCAAGAGATATGGCCGGGGGGCCAGGGCAATGAGCAGTTCTTC.

This clone was found once. V is TRBV7-9 and J is TRBJ1-2; TRBD1 matches at 10 bases. CDR3 length equals 14 residues. Germline CDR1 SEHNR, CDR2 FQNEAQ (reference sequence). V was pared by 0 bases and J by 9 bases, with 4 bases of the junction left unmatched. CDR3 region: CASSLAGGQGSYTF. CDR3 DNA: TGTGCCAGCAGCTTAGCTGGGGGACAGGGGAGCTACACCTTC. Full variable domain (remainder filled in from reference TRBV7-9 and TRBJ1-2): DTGVSQNPRHKITKRGQNVTFRCDPISEHNRLYWYRQTLGQGPEFLTYFQNEAQLEKSRLLSDRFSAERPKGSFSTLEIQRTEQGDSAMYLCASSLAGGQGSYTFGSGTRLTVV.

This clone was seen a handful of times. The chain has TRBV7-8 and TRBJ2-5; D is perhaps TRBD1 (6 bases). V was pared by 4 bases and J by 2 bases, with 14 bases between. From germline, CDR1 is SGHVS and CDR2 FQNEAQ. This CDR3 is built from 15 residues. CDR3 DNA: TGTGCCAGCAGCTCACAGGGCTTAGGGCAAGAGACCCAGTACTTC. It specifies CASSSQGLGQETQYF.

V and J are TRBV4-1 and TRBJ1-2; 10 bases agree with TRBD1. V was pared by 4 bases and J by 1 base, with 3 bases of the junction left unmatched. Looked up from germline, CDR1 is MGHRA and CDR2 is YSYEKL. The CDR3 extends over 15 amino acids. CDR3 nucleotides: TGCGCCAGCAGCCGAGGACAGGGGGATAACTATGGCTACACCTTC. Residues: CASSRGQGDNYGYTF.

V usage is TRBV23-1 and J usage is TRBJ1-6, with a weak D call TRBD1 (6 bases). TRBV23-1 is an open reading frame whose function is uncertain. V was pared by 0 bases and J by 6 bases, with 12 bases between. The length of the CDR3 is 16 residues. CDR3 sequence reads: CASSQSPGALNSPLHF. The CDR3 DNA sequence: TGCGCCAGCAGTCAATCGCCAGGGGCACTTAATTCACCCCTCCACTTT.

V usage is TRBV30 and J usage is TRBJ2-1; the D is unclear. The CDR3 length is 16 residues. Germline CDR1 is GTSNPN and CDR2 is SVGIG (reference sequence). Trimming pared 1 base from V and 0 bases from J, leaving 13 bases between. CDR3 nucleotide sequence: TGTGCCTGGAGTGACCGGACCGCCAGCTCCTACAATGAGCAGTTCTTC. Translation gives CAWSDRTASSYNEQFF.

This clone was seen a few times. The chain links TRBV11-2 to TRBJ1-3; D not resolved. Trimming removed 6 bases at V and 0 bases at J, with 6 bases between. From germline, CDR1 is SGHAT and CDR2 FQNNGV. This CDR3 is built from 13 residues. CDR3 sequence reads: CASSLISGNTIYF. The CDR3 DNA is TGTGCCAGCAGTCTGATCTCTGGAAACACCATATATTTT.

This chain connects TRBV29-1 to TRBJ1-2; D gene unclear. CDR3 size: 13 residues. Trimming cost V 4 bases and J 10 bases, with 19 bases left between them. Germline loops: CDR1 SQVTM, CDR2 ANQGSEA. The CDR3 is CSVAGGNGLSYTF. The CDR3 nucleotides read TGCAGCGTTGCTGGAGGGAACGGACTATCCTACACCTTC.

A few counts support this clone. The chain is built from TRBV30 and TRBJ2-6; TRBD2 agrees at 7 bases. CDR1 is GTSNPN, CDR2 SVGIG, per germline (reference sequence). After removal of 4 bases from V and 0 bases from J, the junction contained 9 bases not matched to a gene. The CDR3 runs to 17 residues. CDR3 nucleotides: TGTGCCTGGAAAGGACTAGAGGGTATCTCTGGGGCCAACGTCCTGACTTTC. As protein: CAWKGLEGISGANVLTF. Combining the CDR3 with reference TRBV30 and TRBJ2-6 gives the whole variable domain SQTIHQWPATLVQPVGSPLSLECTVEGTSNPNLYWYRQAAGRGLQLLFYSVGIGQISSEVPQNLSASRPQDRQFILSSKKLLLSDSGFYLCAWKGLEGISGANVLTFGAGSRLTVL.

The chain has TRBV20-1 and TRBJ2-3; D gene uncertain. Germline CDR1 and CDR2: DFQATT and SNEGSKA (reference sequence). The CDR3 spans 9 residues. V lost 3 bases and J 9 bases, leaving 4 bases between the germline ends. CDR3 DNA: TGCAGTGCTAGCGGGACGCAGTATTTT. Protein: CSASGTQYF.

The rearrangement links TRBV19 to TRBJ1-5; 8 nucleotides agree with TRBD1. The V gene's germline CDR1 is LNHDA and CDR2 SQIVND (reference sequence). V lost 9 bases, J lost 4 bases, and 8 bases stayed unmatched. The CDR3 length is 14 residues. CDR3 nucleotide sequence: TGTGCCAGCACTCGGACAGGGTCGAATCAGCCCCAGCATTTT. It is translated as CASTRTGSNQPQHF. The complete variable domain, with remaining parts taken from reference TRBV19 and TRBJ1-5, reads DGGITQSPKYLFRKEGQNVTLSCEQNLNHDAMYWYRQDPGQGLRLIYYSQIVNDFQKGDIAEGYSVSREKKESFPLTVTSAQKNPTAFYLCASTRTGSNQPQHFGDGTRLSIL.

In its sample, this clone was seen a few times. This CDR3 is CSVGRKGEQFF. CDR3 coding DNA: TGCAGCGTTGGTCGAAAAGGTGAGCAGTTCTTC. This rearrangement joins TRBV29-1 to TRBJ2-1, with unresolved D. This CDR3 comprises 11 residues. Germline V gene sequence: CDR1 SQVTM, CDR2 ANQGSEA. V lost 4 bases, J lost 9 bases, and 10 bases lay in between.

The chain couples TRBV5-1 to TRBJ2-7; the match to TRBD1 covers 10 bases. V was clipped by 3 bases and J by 6 bases; unmatched bases: 6. Germline V gives CDR1 SGHRS, CDR2 YFSETQ. The CDR3 runs to 14 residues. The CDR3 sequence: CASSSPRDRGEQYF. CDR3 nucleotides: TGCGCCAGCAGCTCACCCCGGGACAGGGGCGAGCAGTACTTC.

In this sample, this clone turned up a few times. The J gene is TRBJ2-3, the V gene TRBV25-1; 7 nucleotides line up with TRBD2. Trimming removed 6 bases from V and 4 bases from J; junction bases left unmatched: 10. In germline, CDR1 is MGHDK, CDR2 SYGVNS. This CDR3 contains 15 residues. The CDR3 nucleotides read TGTGCCAGCAGAATCTCCGGGACTACCGCAGATACGCAGTATTTT. Its protein product is CASRISGTTADTQYF.

This clone has more than one count but fewer than ten. The V call is TRBV29-1, the J call TRBJ1-3, with TRBD1 as a possible D gene (5 bases). The CDR3 extends over 13 amino acids. CDR1 and CDR2 from the germline V gene are SQVTM and ANQGSEA. Trimming took 3 bases from V and 4 from J, leaving 10 bases between them. The CDR3 bases are TGCAGCGTTGAGGGGCAGGGAGGAAACACCATATATTTT. Translation: CSVEGQGGNTIYF.

The sample holds a few counts of this clone. The chain is built from TRBV29-1 and TRBJ1-6; 8 positions agree with TRBD1. After removal of 0 bases from V and 8 bases from J, the junction contained 6 bases not matched to a gene. Germline V CDR1 and CDR2: SQVTM, ANQGSEA. The CDR3 has 15 amino acids. The CDR3 spells CSVEDEDRVDSPLHF. The CDR3 bases are TGCAGCGTTGAAGATGAGGACAGGGTTGATTCACCCCTCCACTTT. The full variable domain, rest sourced from reference TRBV29-1 and TRBJ1-6, is SAVISQKPSRDICQRGTSLTIQCQVDSQVTMMFWYRQQPGQSLTLIATANQGSEATYESGFVIDKFPISRPNLTFSTLTVSNMSPEDSSIYLCSVEDEDRVDSPLHFGNGTRLTVT.

This clone was observed at least ten times. This chain's CDR3 is CASSLRLSGGKTDTQYF. CDR3 in DNA: TGTGCCAGCAGCTTAAGGTTGAGCGGGGGGAAAACAGATACGCAGTATTTT. The chain has TRBV7-2 and TRBJ2-3; TRBD2 aligns across 9 bases. Per the germline V gene, CDR1 is SGHTA and CDR2 is FQGNSA. The CDR3 runs to 17 residues. V was clipped by 2 bases and J by 3 bases; unmatched bases: 9.